These T cell receptor beta chains were read from a single sample in a study of beta chain features in type 1 diabetes. Sequencing was performed with immunoSEQ multiplex PCR; in TCRdb, only in-frame clones are kept and a portion is missing. The data contain 500,000 to 700,000 clones, roughly 16% of them seen just once; the ten biggest clones take up about 0.097%. The sample consisted of naive CD4+ T cells from blood. Receptor source: a man between 18 and 35 years old in good health. Each CDR3 is given without its conserved first and last residue. Each record gives: V gene, CDR3 protein.

TRBV6-5 | ASRYTSGRYNEQF
TRBV30 | AWSRGGNYGYT
TRBV27 | ASSLLNQPQH
TRBV28 | ASSSLGQGLSTDTQY
TRBV6-1 | ASSALDRMNTEAF
TRBV7-3 | ASSTGTMNTEAF
TRBV14 | ASSQSRAGNTIY
TRBV28 | ASTSPGTSYEQY
TRBV6-6 | AGTSPGEVGNVLT
TRBV5-1 | ASSLELPHTDTQY
TRBV6-5 | ASSYSQGAYEQY
TRBV9 | ASSPRVGGNQPQH
TRBV28 | ASSPWTSGTSTDTQY
TRBV21-1 | ASSKVAVNEKLF
TRBV7-9 | ASSSQVLEQY
TRBV15 | ATSRVGQPQH
TRBV7-9 | ATTKGGSSTDTQY
TRBV18 | ASSPLGANTEAF
TRBV29-1 | SVEKRPPRGTQRGGKNRYEQY
TRBV28 | ASQGSGGRYEQY
TRBV7-2 | ASSLLAGLSYEQY
TRBV18 | ASSPPDRTVVYEQY
TRBV19 | ASSIEAPGTDTQY
TRBV21-1 | AGTGPYEQY
TRBV4-3 | ASSQDRPRGPDSNQPQH
TRBV28 | ASRGSDRDYGYT
TRBV7-2 | ASSSTGGRTEAF
TRBV11-2 | ASSLGQGRNIQY
TRBV29-1 | SVERDGETQY
TRBV18 | ASSPGQQETQY
TRBV2 | ASRNLEAYGYT
TRBV18 | ASSPSGQTNTGELF
TRBV5-6 | ASRLYRGGGYT
TRBV5-6 | ASSLLTATVNTEAF
TRBV7-2 | TSSLAGGAYNEQF
TRBV5-4 | ASSLSGKSYNEQF
TRBV7-6 | ASSHPTLLATFLANEQF
TRBV4-1 | ASSHPGQTNTEAF
TRBV18 | ASSPKQGASNYGYT
TRBV19 | ASKPLTGVPYNEQF
TRBV21-1 | ARVKTGREKLF